The next 13 T cell receptor beta chains were all read from a single sample in a study of human T cells and chemical hapten exposure. The time point: patch test 3, about 24 weeks after DPC sensitization. Treatment denoted: therapeutic diphenylcyclopropenone sensitization with weekly scalp DPC. TCRdb passed the RACE reads through MiXCR, listing each CDR3 protein once. The table records 99,000 or so distinct CDR3 sequences, less than 40% of them present only once. The input for sequencing was whole blood, taken in connection with sensitization to the hapten diphenylcyclopropenone (DPC). The receptors come from a man aged 40-50 years with alopecia areata. Some clones in this sample may be carry-over from other donors' samples.

The V gene is TRBV7-2, the J gene TRBJ2-3, with TRBD2 matching over 12 bases. V was pared by 9 bases and J by 4 bases, with 5 bases of the junction left unmatched. The CDR3 consists of 14 residues. Germline CDR1 reads SGHTA; CDR2 reads FQGNSA. The DNA of the CDR3 is TGTGCCAGTACTCTAGCGGGAGGGCCAGATACGCAGTATTTT. As protein: CASTLAGGPDTQYF. The full variable domain, its missing parts supplied by reference TRBV7-2 and TRBJ2-3, is GAGVSQSPSNKVTEKGKDVELRCDPISGHTALYWYRQSLGQGLEFLIYFQGNSAPDKSGLPSDRFSAERTGGSVSTLTIQRTQQEDSAVYLCASTLAGGPDTQYFGPGTRLTVL.

This clonotype was picked up a small number of times. The genes are TRBV24-1 and TRBJ1-5, with a weak D call TRBD1 (5 bases). Germline CDR1 is KGHDR and CDR2 is SFDVKD. The CDR3 is made up of 14 amino acids. Trimming left V 4 bases short and J 2 bases short, with 8 bases between. The CDR3 DNA follows: TGTGCCACCAGTGACCCCAGGGGCAATCAGCCCCAGCATTTT. Its protein product is CATSDPRGNQPQHF.

This clonotype was seen a few times. This chain connects TRBV20-1 to TRBJ1-2; D gene ambiguous. The CDR3 loop spans 13 amino acids. The germline gives CDR1 DFQATT, CDR2 SNEGSKA (reference sequence). Trimming removed 6 bases from V and 7 bases from J, with 18 bases in between. Written as DNA, the CDR3 is TGCAGTGCAGAGAGGGATAGAGGTGGTGGCTACACCTTC. Protein: CSAERDRGGGYTF.

DNA of the CDR3: TGTGCCAGCACCCTGGGGCTAGCGGGAGGGCCTTCAGATACGCAGTATTTT. Its translation is CASTLGLAGGPSDTQYF. The chain couples TRBV12-3 or TRBV12-4 to TRBJ2-3; 12 bases are a match to TRBD2. J was trimmed by 4 bases and V by 7 bases; bases with no gene match: 12. This CDR3 comprises 17 residues.

In this sample, this clonotype turned up a few times. The chain couples TRBV7-9 to TRBJ1-1, with 7 bases aligning to TRBD1. After removal of 6 bases from V and 3 bases from J, the junction contained 7 bases not matched to a gene. Germline V gene sequence: CDR1 SEHNR, CDR2 FQNEAQ (reference sequence). The CDR3 spans 14 residues. The CDR3 DNA reads TGTGCCAGCAGGGTGACAGGGCAGGACACTGAAGCTTTCTTT. It is translated as CASRVTGQDTEAFF.

The gene calls are TRBV6-6 and TRBJ1-5; 7 nucleotides agree with TRBD1. Germline CDR1 MNHNY, CDR2 SVGAGI (reference sequence). The junction had 5 bases not matched to a gene; V was cut back by 0 bases and J by 0 bases. The CDR3 loop spans 17 amino acids. The CDR3 nucleotides are TGTGCCAGCAGTTACTCAGGGGGCGAACATAGCAATCAGCCCCAGCATTTT. This sequence encodes CASSYSGGEHSNQPQHF.

J is TRBJ1-3 and V is TRBV6-2 or TRBV6-3; a weak D match, TRBD1 (6 bases). CDR1 is MNHEY and CDR2 is SVGEGT in the germline V gene. This CDR3 is built from 14 residues. V gave up 6 bases and J gave up 0 bases, with 9 bases separating them. CDR3 nucleotides: TGTGCCAGCAGCCGGACAGTCTCTGGAAACACCATATATTTT. It yields the protein CASSRTVSGNTIYF.

The rearrangement links TRBV29-1 to TRBJ2-4, with unresolved D. The V gene lost 8 bases and the J gene lost 9 bases, with 14 bases spanning the gap. The germline CDR1 and CDR2 sequences are SQVTM and ANQGSEA. The CDR3 runs 11 residues. The CDR3 DNA is TGCAGCTCGACGGCAGGCCCCATTCAGTACTTC. The encoded protein is CSSTAGPIQYF.

This clonotype showed up just a few times. The rearrangement joins TRBV24-1 to TRBJ2-3; 10 bases are a match to TRBD2. Per the germline V gene, CDR1 is KGHDR and CDR2 is SFDVKD. CDR3 length: 16 amino acids. V lost 4 bases, J lost 2 bases, and 5 bases stayed unmatched. The CDR3 nucleotides read TGTGCCACCAGTGAACCAGGACTAGCGGACACAGATACGCAGTATTTT. Translated, it gives CATSEPGLADTDTQYF.

This clonotype was seen more than once but under ten times. This chain uses TRBV2 with TRBJ2-4, with D uncertain. With 3 bases removed from V and 5 bases from J, the gap between germline ends came to 5 bases. The CDR3 sequence is 12 residues long. CDR1 and CDR2 (germline): SNHLY, FYNNEI. Here the CDR3 DNA reads TGTGCCAGCAGTGATGGGCAAAACATTCAGTACTTC. Translating gives CASSDGQNIQYF.

V usage is TRBV20-1 and J usage is TRBJ1-2; 11 positions agree with TRBD1. The CDR3 contains 14 residues. CDR1 and CDR2 (germline): DFQATT, SNEGSKA (reference sequence). With V trimmed by 1 base and J by 7 bases, 5 bases remained unmatched. The DNA of the CDR3 is TGCAGTGCTAGAGCCCTGGACAGGGGGCTTGGCTACACCTTC. The encoded protein is CSARALDRGLGYTF.

The chain couples TRBV12-3 or TRBV12-4 to TRBJ2-3; TRBD2 is a possible D gene (5 bases). The CDR3 extends over 12 amino acids. Trimming took off 6 bases at V and 6 bases at J, with 10 bases between the two ends. The CDR3 sequence: CASRAVYDTQYF. Here the CDR3 DNA reads TGTGCCAGCAGAGCGGTTTATGATACGCAGTATTTT.

The V and J genes are TRBV12-3 or TRBV12-4 and TRBJ1-3; 7 positions match TRBD1. V was clipped by 6 bases and J by 8 bases; unmatched bases: 4. There are 12 residues in the CDR3. The CDR3 coding sequence is TGTGCCAGCAGGGCAGGGGGATACACCATATATTTT. Translation gives CASRAGGYTIYF.